Listed below are T cell receptor beta chains from one sample, sequenced in a study of cytomegalovirus exposure and HLA in healthy donors. Here immunoSEQ multiplex PCR was the method, and the copy in TCRdb shows in-frame clones only, minus some. The sample lists under 300,000 clones, about 86% seen once, with about 1% in the top ten. Material for sequencing was PBMCs. The receptor set was obtained from a woman between 18 and 29 years old in good health and CMV-seronegative. Each CDR3 is given with its conserved first and last residue. The D gene is left open where the match is weak. Clone size is not always given. Where it is, it says once, few, many or a class for expanded clones.

d_gene	j_gene	abundance	v_gene	len	CDR3nt	CDR3aa
TRBD1	TRBJ1-1	-	TRBV13	16	TGTGCCAGCAGCTCCGGGACAGGGGGCCGAGGTGCTGAAGCTTTCTTT	CASSSGTGGRGAEAFF
-	TRBJ2-1	-	TRBV2	15	TGTGCCAGCAGTGAAAATTTGGACAGACTCGGAGGGCAGTTCTTC	CASSENLDRLGGQFF
TRBD1	TRBJ2-3	-	TRBV5-6	15	TGTGCCAGCAGCCACGGACAGGGGGCAAGGGATACGCAGTATTTT	CASSHGQGARDTQYF
TRBD1	TRBJ1-2	-	TRBV2	13	TGTGCCAGCAGGATACAGGGGAACTATGGCTACACCTTC	CASRIQGNYGYTF
TRBD2	TRBJ2-1	-	TRBV10-3	14	TGTGCCATTAACCCCGGGAGGGAACGCGATGAGCAGTTCTTC	CAINPGRERDEQFF
TRBD1	TRBJ1-2	-	TRBV2	13	TGTGCCAGCAGCGACGACAGGGGAGCCGGCTACACCTTC	CASSDDRGAGYTF
TRBD1	TRBJ2-7	-	TRBV7-9	14	TGTGCCAGCAGCTTGGGGGACAGGGTCCACGAGCAGTACTTC	CASSLGDRVHEQYF
-	TRBJ1-5	-	TRBV5-1	15	TGCGCCAGCAGCTTGTACGGGAAAAGCAATCAGCCCCAGCATTTT	CASSLYGKSNQPQHF
-	TRBJ2-3	-	TRBV30	12	TGTGCCTGGTCGCCGACACCGAGTACGCAGTATTTT	CAWSPTPSTQYF
TRBD1	TRBJ2-5	-	TRBV11-2	16	TGTGCCAGCAGCTACGACAGGGTTAGATACCAAGAGACCCAGTACTTC	CASSYDRVRYQETQYF
TRBD1	TRBJ1-1	-	TRBV19	15	TGTGCCACTGATTCCCGACAGGGGGTCAACACTGAAGCTTTCTTT	CATDSRQGVNTEAFF
-	TRBJ2-7	-	TRBV4-1	16	TGCGCCAGCAGCCAACCAGGTGGCAGGGGGGTCGGGGAGCAGTACTTC	CASSQPGGRGVGEQYF
TRBD2	TRBJ2-7	-	TRBV9	14	TGTGCCAGCAGCGTAGGCCAGCTAGCGGGAGAGCAGTACTTC	CASSVGQLAGEQYF
TRBD2	TRBJ2-1	-	TRBV9	17	TGTGCCAGCAGCTCTAATCCAGGGACTAGCTCCTACAATGAGCAGTTCTTC	CASSSNPGTSSYNEQFF
TRBD1	TRBJ1-6	-	TRBV6-5	16	TGTGCCAGCAGTTACTCGAATCAGGGGGCTCGTTCACCCCTCCACTTT	CASSYSNQGARSPLHF
-	TRBJ1-5	few	TRBV2	12	TGTGCCAGCAGTGAGGCACCTCAGCCCCAGCATTTT	CASSEAPQPQHF
-	TRBJ2-2	-	TRBV10-3	16	TGTGCCATCAGTGTTGGCGGGGGCTATAACACCGGGGAGCTGTTTTTT	CAISVGGGYNTGELFF
-	TRBJ1-5	-	TRBV7-9	13	TGTGCCAGCAGCCTGAGGGCTGGGCAGCCCCAGCATTTT	CASSLRAGQPQHF
-	TRBJ2-1	-	TRBV5-4	15	TGTGCCAGCAGCTTGGGCAGGGAGGTCTACAATGAGCAGTTCTTC	CASSLGREVYNEQFF
-	TRBJ2-1	-	TRBV5-6	16	TGTGCCAGCAGCTTGGGGATCTCCCCACTAAAGAATGAGCAGTTCTTC	CASSLGISPLKNEQFF
-	TRBJ2-7	-	TRBV4-2	13	TGTGCCAGCAGCCAAGACGGTACCTACGAGCAGTACTTC	CASSQDGTYEQYF
-	TRBJ1-2	many	TRBV7-2	12	TGTGCCAGCAGCTTACAGGGAAGTGGCTACACCTTC	CASSLQGSGYTF
TRBD2	TRBJ2-7	-	TRBV30	13	TGTGCCTGGAGTGGGGAGGGGCCCTACGAGCAGTACTTC	CAWSGEGPYEQYF
-	TRBJ1-1	-	TRBV7-6	12	TGTGCCAGCAGCTTGCACGGAGGAGAAGCTTTCTTT	CASSLHGGEAFF
-	TRBJ2-3	-	TRBV5-1	16	TGCGCCAGCAGCTTGGGGGCAGGGGGGTTCACAGATACGCAGTATTTT	CASSLGAGGFTDTQYF
-	TRBJ1-1	-	TRBV5-6	15	TGTGCCAGCACCTTCAGACAGCGCATGAACACTGAAGCTTTCTTT	CASTFRQRMNTEAFF
TRBD2	TRBJ2-7	-	TRBV18	17	TGTGCCAGCTCAGGACGGGGATTAGCGGGAGATGTCTACGAGCAGTACTTC	CASSGRGLAGDVYEQYF
TRBD1	TRBJ1-1	-	TRBV11-2	19	TGTGCCAGCAGCTCTGTATTACGTCGGGTAGACAGGGTGAACACTGAAGCTTTCTTT	CASSSVLRRVDRVNTEAFF
TRBD1	TRBJ2-2	-	TRBV11-2	16	TGTGCCAGCAGCGCCCGGACAGGGGGTAACACCGGGGAGCTGTTTTTT	CASSARTGGNTGELFF
-	TRBJ2-5	-	TRBV6-5	16	TGTGCCAGCAGTTACACGACAGGGGAGGGCCAAGAGACCCAGTACTTC	CASSYTTGEGQETQYF
-	TRBJ2-7	-	TRBV5-6	15	TGTGCCAGCAGCTTGGTACTACAGGGAGTCCACGAGCAGTACTTC	CASSLVLQGVHEQYF
-	TRBJ2-3	-	TRBV6-5	14	TGTGCCAGCAGTTATAGCGACGACACAGATACGCAGTATTTT	CASSYSDDTDTQYF
-	TRBJ2-5	-	TRBV18	15	TGTGCCAGCTCACCACGTGCGGGGGCTCGGGAGACCCAGTACTTC	CASSPRAGARETQYF
-	TRBJ1-5	-	TRBV11-2	13	TGTGCCAGCAGCCCCAGTAGCAATCAGCCCCAGCATTTT	CASSPSSNQPQHF
-	TRBJ1-1	-	TRBV9	14	TGTGCCAGCAGCGTAGCTCAACGGGAAACTGAAGCTTTCTTT	CASSVAQRETEAFF
-	TRBJ2-5	many	TRBV2	12	TGTGCCAGCAGCGGACAGCAAGAGACCCAGTACTTC	CASSGQQETQYF
-	TRBJ1-1	-	TRBV19	15	TGTGCCAGTACCTCAAGCAGGAGCGGGAACACTGAAGCTTTCTTT	CASTSSRSGNTEAFF
-	TRBJ1-5	-	TRBV27	13	TGTGCCAGCAGCTTCCGGGGCAATCAGCCCCAGCATTTT	CASSFRGNQPQHF
TRBD1	TRBJ2-7	many	TRBV6-6	13	TGTGCCAGCAGTTCACAGGGGGCCTACGAGCAGTACTTC	CASSSQGAYEQYF
TRBD1	TRBJ2-2	-	TRBV6-4	14	TGTGCCAGCAGTGTTGGGACAGCCACCGGGGAGCTGTTTTTT	CASSVGTATGELFF
TRBD1	TRBJ2-7	-	TRBV2	17	TGTGCCGGCAGCGAATTACCACGGACAGGGGACTACTACGAGCAGTACTTC	CAGSELPRTGDYYEQYF
TRBD2	TRBJ2-1	-	TRBV7-2	16	TGTGCCAGCAGCTCTTTAGCGGGGAGCTCCTACAATGAGCAGTTCTTC	CASSSLAGSSYNEQFF
-	TRBJ2-7	few	TRBV12-1	9	TGTGCCAGTCGGGACGAGCAGTACTTC	CASRDEQYF
TRBD1	TRBJ2-5	-	TRBV25-1	16	TGTGCCAGCAGTGACCTGCGACAGGGGCGATCGGAGACCCAGTACTTC	CASSDLRQGRSETQYF
-	TRBJ1-1	-	TRBV5-1	15	TGCGCCAGCAGCCCTGGACAGCCCCTCAACACTGAAGCTTTCTTT	CASSPGQPLNTEAFF
-	TRBJ1-6	-	TRBV9	15	TGTGCCAGCAGCGTAGCCTTCGGGACAAATTCACCCCTCCACTTT	CASSVAFGTNSPLHF
TRBD1	TRBJ1-4	-	TRBV6-6	14	TGTGCCAGCAGCCGTACAGGGGGCAATGAAAAACTGTTTTTT	CASSRTGGNEKLFF
-	TRBJ2-7	-	TRBV10-2	11	TGCGCCAGCAGTGAGAAGGGGGAGCAGTACTTC	CASSEKGEQYF
TRBD1	TRBJ2-1	-	TRBV4-1	13	TGCGCCAGCAGGCGGGACAGGGATCAGGAGCAGTTCTTC	CASRRDRDQEQFF
-	TRBJ1-6	once	TRBV6-6	14	TGTGCCAGCTATAGACCAGAGGCTAATTCACCCCTCCACTTT	CASYRPEANSPLHF
-	TRBJ1-2	-	TRBV7-2	14	TGTGCCAGCAGCTTGCGGGGTGCGGACTATGGCTACACCTTC	CASSLRGADYGYTF
TRBD2	TRBJ2-1	-	TRBV4-2	16	TGTGCCAGCAGCCAAGCCGGGACTAGCGGCCACAATGAGCAGTTCTTC	CASSQAGTSGHNEQFF
TRBD1	TRBJ1-2	-	TRBV7-9	17	TGTGCCAGCAGCTTAGGGTCAGGGGGAACCGTTAGCTATGGCTACACCTTC	CASSLGSGGTVSYGYTF